This T cell receptor beta chain was sequenced during a study of blood T cell repertoires in COVID-19. Turning to the study itself: The United States, Italy and Spain provided the acute and convalescent COVID-19 samples. Sources were T cells, B-cell-depleted T cells, or PBMCs; the material itself was cDNA or gDNA.

Per the study methods: The authors estimated nucleated cell counts from reference gene primer amplification. Clones were sequenced by immunoSEQ multiplex PCR, and TCRdb holds only the in-frame ones, with some missing. For V, J and clone size, that table is used; D and trimming come from the DNA. The sample holds about 200,000 clones, about 80% seen once. V lost 8 bases and J lost 1, with 12 bases in between. Germline V gene lookup returns CDR1 MNHEY and CDR2 SMNVEV (reference sequence). CDR3 length: 14 amino acids. The sequence came from a human donor with acute or convalescent COVID-19. The donor label of this sample is uncertain. Sequenced: peripheral blood. This sequence joins TRBV27 and TRBJ2-1; D possibly corresponds to TRBD1 (6 bases). The CDR3 bases are TGTGCCAGCTCAGGGGATCGATCCTACAATGAGCAGTTCTTC. It yields the protein CASSGDRSYNEQFF.